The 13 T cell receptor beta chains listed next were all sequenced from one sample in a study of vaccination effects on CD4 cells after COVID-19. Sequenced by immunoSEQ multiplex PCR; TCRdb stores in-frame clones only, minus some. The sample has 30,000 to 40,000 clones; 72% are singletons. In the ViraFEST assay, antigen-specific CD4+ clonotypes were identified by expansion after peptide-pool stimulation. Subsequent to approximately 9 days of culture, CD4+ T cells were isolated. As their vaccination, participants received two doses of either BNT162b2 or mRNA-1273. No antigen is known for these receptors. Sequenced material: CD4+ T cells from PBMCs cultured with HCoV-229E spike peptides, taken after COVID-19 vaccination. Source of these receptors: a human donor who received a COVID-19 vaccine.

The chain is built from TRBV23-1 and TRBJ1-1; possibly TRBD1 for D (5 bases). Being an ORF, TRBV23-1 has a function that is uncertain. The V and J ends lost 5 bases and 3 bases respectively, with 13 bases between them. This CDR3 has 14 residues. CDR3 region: CASSITGQDTEAFF. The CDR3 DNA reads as TGCGCCAGCAGTATTACAGGACAAGACACTGAAGCTTTCTTT.

Here the CDR3 DNA reads TGTGCCAGCTCCCAGTCATCAAACTATGGCTACACCTTC. Its protein is CASSQSSNYGYTF. The rearrangement joins TRBV6-5 to TRBJ1-2, with no clear D. The V end lost 8 bases, the J end lost 2 bases, and 12 bases lay between the germline ends. This CDR3 has 13 amino acids. Germline CDR1 is MNHEY and CDR2 is SVGAGI.

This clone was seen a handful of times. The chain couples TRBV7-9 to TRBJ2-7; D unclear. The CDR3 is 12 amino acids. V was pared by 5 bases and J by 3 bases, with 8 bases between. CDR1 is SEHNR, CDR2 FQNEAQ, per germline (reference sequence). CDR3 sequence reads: CASSAVGYEQYF. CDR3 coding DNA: TGTGCCAGCAGCGCCGTGGGCTACGAGCAGTACTTC.

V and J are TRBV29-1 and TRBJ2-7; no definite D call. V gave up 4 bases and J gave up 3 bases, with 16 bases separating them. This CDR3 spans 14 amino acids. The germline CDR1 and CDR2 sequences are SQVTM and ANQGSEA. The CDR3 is CSVVEEIKGYEQYF. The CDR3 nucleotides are TGCAGCGTTGTTGAGGAAATTAAGGGCTACGAGCAGTACTTC.

The CDR3 region has the DNA TGTGCCAGCAGTGACTCATATGGGGCCCAGGGGGAGCAGTTCTTC. This sequence encodes CASSDSYGAQGEQFF. J is TRBJ2-1 and V is TRBV6-4; maybe TRBD1 (6 bases). Germline V CDR1 and CDR2: MRHNA, SNTAGT. The length of the CDR3 is 15 residues. Trimming stripped 0 bases from V and 10 bases from J, with 16 bases between.

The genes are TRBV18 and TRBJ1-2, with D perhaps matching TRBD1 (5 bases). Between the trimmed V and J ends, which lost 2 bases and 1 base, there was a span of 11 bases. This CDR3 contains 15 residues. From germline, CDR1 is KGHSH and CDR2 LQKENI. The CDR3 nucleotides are TGTGCCAGCTCACCATGGGAGGGGATTAACTATGGCTACACCTTC. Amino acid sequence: CASSPWEGINYGYTF.

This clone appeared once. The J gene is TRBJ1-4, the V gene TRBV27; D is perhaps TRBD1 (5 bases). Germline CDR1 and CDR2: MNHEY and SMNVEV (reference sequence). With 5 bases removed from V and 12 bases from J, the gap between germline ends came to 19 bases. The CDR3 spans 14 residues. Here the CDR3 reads CASSTPGIPTQLFF. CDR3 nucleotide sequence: TGTGCCAGCAGTACACCAGGGATCCCCACCCAACTGTTTTTT.

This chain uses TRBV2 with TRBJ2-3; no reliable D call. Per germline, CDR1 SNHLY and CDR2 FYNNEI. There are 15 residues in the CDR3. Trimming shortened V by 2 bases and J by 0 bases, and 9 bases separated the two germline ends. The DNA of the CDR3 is TGTGCCAGCAGTGAACTACTGGCTAGCACAGATACGCAGTATTTT. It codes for CASSELLASTDTQYF.

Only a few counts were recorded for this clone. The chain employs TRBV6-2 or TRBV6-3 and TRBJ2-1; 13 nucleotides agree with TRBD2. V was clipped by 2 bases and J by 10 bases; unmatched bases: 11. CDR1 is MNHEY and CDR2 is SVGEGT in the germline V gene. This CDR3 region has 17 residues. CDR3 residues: CASSYPLLAGGPGEQFF. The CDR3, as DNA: TGTGCCAGCAGTTACCCTTTACTAGCGGGGGGGCCAGGGGAGCAGTTCTTC.

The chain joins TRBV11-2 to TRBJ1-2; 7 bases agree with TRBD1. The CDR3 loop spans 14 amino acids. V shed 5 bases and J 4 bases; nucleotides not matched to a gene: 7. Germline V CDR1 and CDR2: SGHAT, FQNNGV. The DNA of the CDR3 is TGTGCCAGCAGCGGCCGGGACAGTCCCTATGGCTACACCTTC. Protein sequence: CASSGRDSPYGYTF.

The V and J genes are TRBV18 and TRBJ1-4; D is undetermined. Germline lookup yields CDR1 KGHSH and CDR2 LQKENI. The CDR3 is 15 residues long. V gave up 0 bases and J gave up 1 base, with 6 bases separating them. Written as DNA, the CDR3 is TGTGCCAGCTCACCACCGGAGGGAACTAATGAAAAACTGTTTTTT. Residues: CASSPPEGTNEKLFF. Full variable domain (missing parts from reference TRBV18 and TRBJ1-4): NAGVMQNPRHLVRRRGQEARLRCSPMKGHSHVYWYRQLPEEGLKFMVYLQKENIIDESGMPKERFSAEFPKEGPSILRIQQVVRGDSAAYFCASSPPEGTNEKLFFGSGTQLSVL.

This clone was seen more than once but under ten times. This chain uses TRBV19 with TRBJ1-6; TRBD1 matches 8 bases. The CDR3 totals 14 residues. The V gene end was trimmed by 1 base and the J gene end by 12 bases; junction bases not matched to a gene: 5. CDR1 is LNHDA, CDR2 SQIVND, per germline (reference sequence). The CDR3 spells CASSIGQGAEPLHF. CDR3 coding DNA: TGTGCCAGTAGTATAGGGCAGGGGGCCGAACCCCTCCACTTT.

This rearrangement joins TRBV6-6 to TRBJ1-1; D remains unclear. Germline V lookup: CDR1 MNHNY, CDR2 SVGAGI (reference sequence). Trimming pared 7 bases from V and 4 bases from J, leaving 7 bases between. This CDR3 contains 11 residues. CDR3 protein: CASTGSTEAFF. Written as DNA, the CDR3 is TGTGCCAGCACCGGGTCCACTGAAGCTTTCTTT.